The 9 T cell receptor beta chains in this list originate from one sample, sequenced in a study of blood T cell repertoires in COVID-19. The table came from immunoSEQ multiplex PCR; TCRdb's copy has only in-frame clones and leaves some out. The data contain about 210,000 clones, 81% of them seen just once; the ten biggest clones take up around 10%. The sequenced sample consisted of PBMCs or T cells enriched from blood (not recorded which). Source of these receptors: a woman aged 50 to 65 with acute COVID-19.

The chain has TRBV7-3 and TRBJ2-3, with 7 nucleotides matching TRBD2. Per the germline V gene, CDR1 is SGHTA and CDR2 is FQGTGA. The CDR3 consists of 18 residues. V shed 9 bases, J shed 0 bases, and the junction held 18 bases outside the gene matches. Here the CDR3 reads CARRDYPSLTPSTDTQYF. CDR3 bases: TGTGCCAGAAGGGACTACCCATCGTTAACTCCTAGCACAGATACGCAGTATTTT.

The V call is TRBV7-2, the J call TRBJ1-3, with D unclear. CDR1 SGHTA and CDR2 FQGNSA come from the germline V gene. The V and J ends lost 3 bases and 0 bases respectively, with 9 bases between them. CDR3 size: 15 residues. CDR3 DNA: TGTGCCAGCAGCTTCCTCGGTCCCTCTGGAAACACCATATATTTT. This gives the protein CASSFLGPSGNTIYF.

CDR3 sequence: CSATPPSRTGGDTQYF. Here the CDR3 DNA reads TGCAGCGCAACTCCCCCGTCCAGGACAGGGGGAGATACGCAGTATTTT. This rearrangement joins TRBV29-1 to TRBJ2-3, with 10 bases that match TRBD1. The CDR3 sequence is 16 residues long. V dropped 7 bases and J dropped 5; count of bases not matched to a gene: 15. The germline gives CDR1 SQVTM, CDR2 ANQGSEA.

This chain uses TRBV7-6 with TRBJ2-6; the D gene is possibly TRBD2 (6 bases). V was shortened by 6 bases and J by 0 bases, with 15 bases between the two germline ends. Per germline, CDR1 SGHVS and CDR2 FNYEAQ. The CDR3 has 17 amino acids. The DNA for the CDR3 is TGTGCCAGCAGTGGAGGGCTTTACATCTCTGGGGCCAACGTCCTGACTTTC. Translated: CASSGGLYISGANVLTF.

The chain employs TRBV3-1 (or the pseudogene TRBV3-2) and TRBJ1-6; D uncertain. This CDR3 comprises 13 residues. Trimming stripped 3 bases from V and 15 bases from J, with 15 bases between. Per germline, CDR1 LGHDT and CDR2 YNNKEL (reference sequence). In DNA, the CDR3 is TGTGCCAGCAGCCAGACACAAACAGTTAGCCTCCACTTT. It codes for CASSQTQTVSLHF.

This chain connects TRBV15 to TRBJ2-7; possibly TRBD1 for D (6 bases). V was trimmed by 3 bases and J by 3 bases, leaving 15 bases between them. Germline CDR1 reads LNHNV; CDR2 reads YYDKDF (reference sequence). This CDR3 has 15 residues. The CDR3 protein is CATSRTGFLVYEQYF. The DNA of the CDR3 is TGTGCCACCAGCAGGACAGGTTTCCTTGTCTACGAGCAGTACTTC.

The gene calls are TRBV6-2 or TRBV6-3 and TRBJ1-2, with D unclear. The ends were cut back, 6 bases at V and 4 bases at J, with 18 bases in the middle. The CDR3 contains 15 residues. Germline values: CDR1 MNHEY, CDR2 SVGEGT. The CDR3 reads CASSAARASPYGYTF. The CDR3 DNA reads as TGTGCCAGCAGCGCCGCCCGTGCGAGTCCCTATGGCTACACCTTC.

This rearrangement joins TRBV27 to TRBJ2-3; D gene uncertain. This CDR3 is built from 15 residues. Looked up from germline, CDR1 is MNHEY and CDR2 is SMNVEV (reference sequence). V lost 1 base and J 4 bases, leaving 12 bases between the germline ends. The CDR3 reads CASSLYLDPPDTQYF. The DNA of the CDR3 is TGTGCCAGCAGTTTATATCTAGACCCACCAGATACGCAGTATTTT.

This clone was recorded a few times. The V and J genes are TRBV28 and TRBJ1-2, with a weak D call TRBD1 (5 bases). The CDR3 totals 14 residues. The V end was cut by 5 bases, the J end by 4 bases, with 14 bases between. The germline V gene has CDR1 MDHEN and CDR2 SYDVKM. The CDR3: CASSPLSGVYGYTF. CDR3 in DNA: TGTGCCAGCAGTCCTCTATCGGGGGTCTATGGCTACACCTTC.